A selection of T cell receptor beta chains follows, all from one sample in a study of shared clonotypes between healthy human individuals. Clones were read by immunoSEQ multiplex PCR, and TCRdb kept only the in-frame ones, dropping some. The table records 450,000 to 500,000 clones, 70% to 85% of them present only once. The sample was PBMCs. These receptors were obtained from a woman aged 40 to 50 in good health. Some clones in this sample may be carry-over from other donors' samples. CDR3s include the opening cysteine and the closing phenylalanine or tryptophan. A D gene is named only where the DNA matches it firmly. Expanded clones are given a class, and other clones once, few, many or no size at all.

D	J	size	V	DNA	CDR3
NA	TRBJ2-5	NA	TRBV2	TGTGCCAGCACGGGGACGGGGGAGACCCAGTACTTC	CASTGTGETQYF
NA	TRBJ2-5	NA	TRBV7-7	TGTGCCAGCAGTCAGGACAGCCAAGAGACCCAGTACTTC	CASSQDSQETQYF
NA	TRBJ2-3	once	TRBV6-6	TGTGCCAGCAGTGGACCGGTCTGGGCGAACACAGATACGCAGTATTTT	CASSGPVWANTDTQYF
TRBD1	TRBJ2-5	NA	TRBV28	TGTGCCTCCGGGACAGGGACAGAGACCCAGTACTTC	CASGTGTETQYF
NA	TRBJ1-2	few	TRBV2	TGTGCCAGCAGCCTCGGCCGTAACTATGGCTACACCTTC	CASSLGRNYGYTF
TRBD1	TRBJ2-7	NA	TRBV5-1	TGCGCCAGCAGCCAAGGACAGGGGGCAGGCGAGCAGTACTTC	CASSQGQGAGEQYF
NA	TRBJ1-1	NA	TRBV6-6	TGTGCCAGCATTCGGGGTGAAGAAGGTACTGAAGCTTTCTTT	CASIRGEEGTEAFF
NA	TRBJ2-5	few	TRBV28	TGTGCCAGCAGGGGTAGCGTCTCCCAAGAGACCCAGTACTTC	CASRGSVSQETQYF
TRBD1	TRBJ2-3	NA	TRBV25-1	TGTGCCAGCAGTGAACCATGGACAGGGACACTGTATTTT	CASSEPWTGTLYF
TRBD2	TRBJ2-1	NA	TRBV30	TGTGCCTGCCAAGCGGGGAACTCCTACAATGAGCAGTTCTTC	CACQAGNSYNEQFF
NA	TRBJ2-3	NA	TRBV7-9	TGTGCCAGCAGCCCCGGAGCGGAAAGCACAGATACGCAGTATTTT	CASSPGAESTDTQYF
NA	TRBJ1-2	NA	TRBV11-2	TGTGCCAGCAGCTTACCCGGACAGTATTACTTCACTTTC	CASSLPGQYYFTF
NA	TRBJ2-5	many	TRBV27	TGTGCCAGCAGTTTGGAAGTAAGAGAGACCCAGTACTTC	CASSLEVRETQYF
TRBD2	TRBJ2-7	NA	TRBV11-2	TGTGCCAGCAGCTTAGGGGGGACTAGCGGTTTCTACGAGCAGTACTTC	CASSLGGTSGFYEQYF
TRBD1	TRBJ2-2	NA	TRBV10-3	TGTGCCATCAGGGCACGGGACAGAAACACCGGGGAGCTGTTTTTT	CAIRARDRNTGELFF
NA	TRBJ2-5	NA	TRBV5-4	TGTGCCAGCAGCTTGGAAAGGCACGAGACCCAGTACTTC	CASSLERHETQYF
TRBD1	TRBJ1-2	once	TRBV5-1	TGCGCCAGCGGCCCGCAGGGGGCGCTCGACTATGGCTACACCTTC	CASGPQGALDYGYTF
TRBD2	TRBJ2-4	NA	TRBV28	TGTGCCAGCAGCCCGTCGGGGGGGCGGCGGAACATTCAGTACTTC	CASSPSGGRRNIQYF
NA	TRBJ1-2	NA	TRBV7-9	TGTGCCAGCAGCGAAGGCATAGGGGCCTATGGCTACACCTTC	CASSEGIGAYGYTF
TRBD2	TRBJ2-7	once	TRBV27	TGTGCCAGCAGTAAGCAGCGGGAGGGATACGAGCAGTACTTC	CASSKQREGYEQYF
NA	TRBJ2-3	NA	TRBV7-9	TGTGCCAGCAGCTCCGAAGGGTGGAGCACAGATACGCAGTATTTT	CASSSEGWSTDTQYF
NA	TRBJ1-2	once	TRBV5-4	TGTGCCAGCAGCTATTACAGGACGGTCGTGGGAATGGGCGACACCTTC	CASSYYRTVVGMGDTF
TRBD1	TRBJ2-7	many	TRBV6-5	TGTGCCAGCAGGGGACAGGGGGTGTTTGAGCAGTACTTC	CASRGQGVFEQYF
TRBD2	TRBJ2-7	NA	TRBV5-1	TGCGCCAGCAGCTTGCTAGCGGGGAGCTCCTACGAGCAGTACTTC	CASSLLAGSSYEQYF
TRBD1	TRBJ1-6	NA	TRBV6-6	TGTGCCAGCAGCAGGACAGGGGAAAATTCACCCCTCCACTTT	CASSRTGENSPLHF
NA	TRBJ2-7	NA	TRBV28	TGTGCCAGCAGTTTATGGAAGCCAGGAGGACCCTACGAGCAGTACTTC	CASSLWKPGGPYEQYF
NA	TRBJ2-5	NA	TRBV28	TGTGCCAGCGGGCAGGGACAAGAGACCCAGTACTTC	CASGQGQETQYF
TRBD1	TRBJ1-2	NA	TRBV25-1	TGTGCCAGCAGTGAACAGGGGGCTAACTATGGCTACACCTTC	CASSEQGANYGYTF
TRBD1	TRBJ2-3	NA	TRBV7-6	TGTGCCAGCAGCTCCCGTGGGACAGGGGGCACAGATACGCAGTATTTT	CASSSRGTGGTDTQYF
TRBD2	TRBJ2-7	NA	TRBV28	TGTGCCAGCAGTACTAGGTGGCTAGCGGGAGAAAAGTACCTGGAGTACTTC	CASSTRWLAGEKYLEYF
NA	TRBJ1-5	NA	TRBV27	TGTGCCAGCAGGCCTTGGACCGGGCAGCCCCAGCATTTT	CASRPWTGQPQHF
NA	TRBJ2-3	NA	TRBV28	TGTGCCAGCAGGCAAAACGGACAAGAACGGCAGTATTTT	CASRQNGQERQYF
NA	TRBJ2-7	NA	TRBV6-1	TGTGCCAGCAGGCCGGTTGGGGGGCTGGACGAGCAGTACTTC	CASRPVGGLDEQYF
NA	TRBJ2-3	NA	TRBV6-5	TGTGCCAGCAGTTACTCGTGGTGGGAAACAGATACGCAGTATTTT	CASSYSWWETDTQYF
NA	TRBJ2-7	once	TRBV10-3	TGTGCCATCAGGTCGGTTACTGACGTGTACGAGCAGTACTTC	CAIRSVTDVYEQYF
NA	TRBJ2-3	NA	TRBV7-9	TGTGCCAGCAGCTTCGGGCGGACAGATACGCAGTATTTT	CASSFGRTDTQYF
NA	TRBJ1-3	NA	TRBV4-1	TGCGCCAGCAGCCCGAACAATGACAGGAACACCATATATTTT	CASSPNNDRNTIYF
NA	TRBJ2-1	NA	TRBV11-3	TGTGCCAGCAGCTTATACGGGACACCCGACAATGAGCAGTTCTTC	CASSLYGTPDNEQFF
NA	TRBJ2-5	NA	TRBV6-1	TGTGCCAGCAGCCAAAGGTGGTGGGAGACCCAGTACTTC	CASSQRWWETQYF
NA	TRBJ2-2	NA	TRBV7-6	TGTGCCAGCAGCCCCTTGAGGGCCGGGGAGCTGTTTTTT	CASSPLRAGELFF